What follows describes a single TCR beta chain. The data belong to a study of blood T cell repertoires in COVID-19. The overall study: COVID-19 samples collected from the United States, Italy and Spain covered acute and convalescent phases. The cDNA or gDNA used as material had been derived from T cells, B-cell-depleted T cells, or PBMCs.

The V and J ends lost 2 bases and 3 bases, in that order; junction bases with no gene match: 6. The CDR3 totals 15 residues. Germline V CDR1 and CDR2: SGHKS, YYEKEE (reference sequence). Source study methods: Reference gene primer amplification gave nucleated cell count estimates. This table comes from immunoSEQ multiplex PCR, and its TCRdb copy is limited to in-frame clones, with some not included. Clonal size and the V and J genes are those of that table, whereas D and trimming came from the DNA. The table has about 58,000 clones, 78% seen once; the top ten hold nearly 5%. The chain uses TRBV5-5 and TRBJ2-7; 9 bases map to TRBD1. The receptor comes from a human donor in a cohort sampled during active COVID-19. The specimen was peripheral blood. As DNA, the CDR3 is TGTGCCAGCAGCTTTTCCGGGACAGGGCTCTACGAGCAGTACTTC. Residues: CASSFSGTGLYEQYF.